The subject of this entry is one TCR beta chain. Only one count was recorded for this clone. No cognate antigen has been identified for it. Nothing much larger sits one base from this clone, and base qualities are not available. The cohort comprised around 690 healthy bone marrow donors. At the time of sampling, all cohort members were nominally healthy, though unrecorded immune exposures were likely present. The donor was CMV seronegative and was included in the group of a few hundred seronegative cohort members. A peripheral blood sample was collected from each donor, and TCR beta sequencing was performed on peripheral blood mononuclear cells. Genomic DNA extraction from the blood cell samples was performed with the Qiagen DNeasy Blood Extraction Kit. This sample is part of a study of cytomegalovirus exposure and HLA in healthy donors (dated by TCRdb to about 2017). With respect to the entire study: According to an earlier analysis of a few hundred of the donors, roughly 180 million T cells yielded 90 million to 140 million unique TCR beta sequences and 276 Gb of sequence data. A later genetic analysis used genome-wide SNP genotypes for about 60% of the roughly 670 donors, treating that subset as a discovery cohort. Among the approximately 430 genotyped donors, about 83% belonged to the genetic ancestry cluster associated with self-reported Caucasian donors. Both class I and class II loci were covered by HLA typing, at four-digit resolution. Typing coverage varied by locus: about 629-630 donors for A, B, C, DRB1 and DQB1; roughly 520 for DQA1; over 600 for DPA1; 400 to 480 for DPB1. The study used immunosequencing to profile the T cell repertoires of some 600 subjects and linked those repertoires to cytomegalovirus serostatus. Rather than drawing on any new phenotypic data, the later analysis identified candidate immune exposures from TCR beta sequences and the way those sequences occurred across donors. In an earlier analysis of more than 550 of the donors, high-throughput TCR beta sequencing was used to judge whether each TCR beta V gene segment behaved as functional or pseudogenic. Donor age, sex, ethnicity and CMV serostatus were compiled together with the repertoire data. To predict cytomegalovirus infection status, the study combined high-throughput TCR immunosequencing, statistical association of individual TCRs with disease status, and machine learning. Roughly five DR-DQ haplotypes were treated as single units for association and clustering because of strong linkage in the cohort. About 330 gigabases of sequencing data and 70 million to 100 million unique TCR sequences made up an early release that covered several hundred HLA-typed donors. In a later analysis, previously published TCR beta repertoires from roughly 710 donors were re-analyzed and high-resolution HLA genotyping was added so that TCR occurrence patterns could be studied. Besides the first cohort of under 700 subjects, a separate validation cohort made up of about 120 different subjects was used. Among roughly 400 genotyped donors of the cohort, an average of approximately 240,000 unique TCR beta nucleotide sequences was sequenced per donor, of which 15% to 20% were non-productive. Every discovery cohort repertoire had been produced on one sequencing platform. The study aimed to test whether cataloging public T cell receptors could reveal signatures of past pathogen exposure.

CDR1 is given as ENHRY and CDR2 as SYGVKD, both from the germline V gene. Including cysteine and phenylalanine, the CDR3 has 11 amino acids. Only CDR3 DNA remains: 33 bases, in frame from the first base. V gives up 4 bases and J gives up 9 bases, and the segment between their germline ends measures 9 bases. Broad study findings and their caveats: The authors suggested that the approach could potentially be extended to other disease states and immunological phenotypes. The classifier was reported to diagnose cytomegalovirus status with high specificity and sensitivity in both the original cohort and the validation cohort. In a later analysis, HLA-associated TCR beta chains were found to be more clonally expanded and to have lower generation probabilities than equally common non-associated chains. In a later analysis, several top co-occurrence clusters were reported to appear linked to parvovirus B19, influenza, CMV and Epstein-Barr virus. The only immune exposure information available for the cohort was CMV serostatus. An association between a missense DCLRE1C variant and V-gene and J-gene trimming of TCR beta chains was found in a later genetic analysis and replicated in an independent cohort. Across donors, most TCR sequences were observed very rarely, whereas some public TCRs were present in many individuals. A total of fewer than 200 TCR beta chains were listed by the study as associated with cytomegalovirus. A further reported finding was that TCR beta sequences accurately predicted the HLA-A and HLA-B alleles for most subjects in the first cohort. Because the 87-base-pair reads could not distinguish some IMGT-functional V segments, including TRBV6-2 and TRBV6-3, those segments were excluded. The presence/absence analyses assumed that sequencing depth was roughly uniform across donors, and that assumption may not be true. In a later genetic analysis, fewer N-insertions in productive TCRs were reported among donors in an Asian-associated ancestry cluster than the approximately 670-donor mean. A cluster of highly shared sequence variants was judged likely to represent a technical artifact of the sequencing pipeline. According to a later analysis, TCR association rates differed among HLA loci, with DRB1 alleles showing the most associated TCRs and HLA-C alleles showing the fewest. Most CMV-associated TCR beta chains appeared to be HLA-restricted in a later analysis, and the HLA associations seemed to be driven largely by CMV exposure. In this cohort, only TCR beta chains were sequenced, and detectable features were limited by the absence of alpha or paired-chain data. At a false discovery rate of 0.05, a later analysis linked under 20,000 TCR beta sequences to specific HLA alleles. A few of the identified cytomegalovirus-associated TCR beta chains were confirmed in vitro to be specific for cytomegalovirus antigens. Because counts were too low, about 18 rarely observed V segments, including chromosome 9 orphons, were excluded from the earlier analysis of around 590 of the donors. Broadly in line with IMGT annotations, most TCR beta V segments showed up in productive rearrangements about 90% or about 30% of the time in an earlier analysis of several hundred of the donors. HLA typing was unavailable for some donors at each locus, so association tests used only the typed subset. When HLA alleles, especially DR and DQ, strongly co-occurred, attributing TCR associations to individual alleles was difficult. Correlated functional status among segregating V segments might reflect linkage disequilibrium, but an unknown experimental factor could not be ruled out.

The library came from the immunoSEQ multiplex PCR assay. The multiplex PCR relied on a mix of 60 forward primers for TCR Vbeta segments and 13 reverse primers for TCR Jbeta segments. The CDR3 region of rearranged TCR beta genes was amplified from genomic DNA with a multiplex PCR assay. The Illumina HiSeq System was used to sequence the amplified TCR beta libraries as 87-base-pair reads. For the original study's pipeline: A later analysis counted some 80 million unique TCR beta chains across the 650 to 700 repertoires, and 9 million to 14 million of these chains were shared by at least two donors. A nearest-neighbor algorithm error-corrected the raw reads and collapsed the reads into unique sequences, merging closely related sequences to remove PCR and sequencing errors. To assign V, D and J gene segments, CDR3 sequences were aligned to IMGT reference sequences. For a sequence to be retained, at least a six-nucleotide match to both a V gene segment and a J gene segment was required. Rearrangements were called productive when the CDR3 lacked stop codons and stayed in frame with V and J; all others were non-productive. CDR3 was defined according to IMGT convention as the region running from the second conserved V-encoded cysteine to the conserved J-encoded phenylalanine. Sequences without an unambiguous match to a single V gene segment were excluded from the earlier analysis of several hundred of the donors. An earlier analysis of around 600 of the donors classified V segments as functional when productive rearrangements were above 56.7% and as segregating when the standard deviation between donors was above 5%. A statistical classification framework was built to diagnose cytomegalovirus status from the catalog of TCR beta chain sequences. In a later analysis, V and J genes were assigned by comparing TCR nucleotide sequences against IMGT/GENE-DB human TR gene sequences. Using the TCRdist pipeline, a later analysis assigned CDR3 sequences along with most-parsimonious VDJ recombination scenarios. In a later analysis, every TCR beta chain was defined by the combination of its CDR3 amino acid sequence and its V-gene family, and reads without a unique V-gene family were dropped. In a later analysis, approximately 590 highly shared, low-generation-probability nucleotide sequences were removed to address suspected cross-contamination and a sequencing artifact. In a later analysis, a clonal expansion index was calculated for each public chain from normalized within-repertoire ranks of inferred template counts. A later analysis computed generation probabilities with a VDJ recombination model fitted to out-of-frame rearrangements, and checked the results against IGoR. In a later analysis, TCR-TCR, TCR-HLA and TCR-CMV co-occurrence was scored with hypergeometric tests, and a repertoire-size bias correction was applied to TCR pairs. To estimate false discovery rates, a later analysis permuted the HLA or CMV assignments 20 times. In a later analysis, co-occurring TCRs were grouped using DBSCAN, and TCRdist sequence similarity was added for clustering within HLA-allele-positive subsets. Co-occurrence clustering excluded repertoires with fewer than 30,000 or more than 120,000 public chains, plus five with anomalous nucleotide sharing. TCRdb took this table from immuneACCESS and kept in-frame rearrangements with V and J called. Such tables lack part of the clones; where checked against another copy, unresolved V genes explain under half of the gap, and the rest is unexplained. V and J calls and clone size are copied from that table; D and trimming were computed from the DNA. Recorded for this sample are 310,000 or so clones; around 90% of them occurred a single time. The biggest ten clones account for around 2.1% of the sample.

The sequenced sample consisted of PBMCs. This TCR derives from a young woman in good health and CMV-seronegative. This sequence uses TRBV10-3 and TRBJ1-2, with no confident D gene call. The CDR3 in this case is CAISVTNSYTF. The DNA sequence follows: TGTGCCATCAGTGTGACAAATAGCTACACCTTC.